This section outlines one T cell receptor beta chain sequence together with its context. Antigen specificity is unknown. This specimen belongs to a study of T cell responses to AZD1222 COVID-19 vaccine. Study in general: Pooled in the analysis were second doses at about 4 or about 12 weeks.

The study, taken as a whole, reports: Receipt of two AZD1222 doses was followed by a rise in Spike-specific TCR breadth and depth. Only after the peak T cell response were repertoires sampled.

Assay: immunoSEQ multiplex PCR; the TCRdb copy retains only in-frame clones and omits some. This sample carries roughly 120,000 clones, 70% to 90% of them seen once, and the ten largest clones take around 7.7%. This TCR came from an adult in good health. The material was peripheral blood, obtained on day 0 of AZD1222 vaccination.

The CDR3 region has the DNA TGTGCCAGTAGAGCCGGGTTGGGGGAGACCCAGTACTTC. Amino acid sequence: CASRAGLGETQYF. The chain links TRBV19 to TRBJ2-5, with no clear D. Between the trimmed V and J ends, which lost 6 bases and 5 bases, there was a span of 13 bases. In germline, CDR1 is LNHDA, CDR2 SQIVND (reference sequence). The CDR3 runs 13 residues.